This TCR beta chain comes out of a study of OX40 agonist ivuxolimab in advanced cancers. About the full investigation: Ivuxolimab was an agonistic, fully human IgG2 monoclonal antibody directed against OX40 (CD134), a costimulatory receptor. Peripheral TCRbeta sequencing was intended to test whether TCR sequence diversity was altered and clonal T-cell expansion was caused by ivuxolimab. Among the roughly 50 dose-escalation patients, some 19 had hepatocellular carcinoma, approximately 15 melanoma, 9 renal cell carcinoma and 9 head and neck cancer. In the dose-escalation cohort, 75% to 85% of patients were male, and the mean age was 60 years with a range of 23 to 79. Intravenous ivuxolimab was administered to patients every 2 weeks at six dose levels: 0.01, 0.1, 0.3, 1.5, 3 and 10 mg/kg. Three dose-escalation patients achieved partial responses, one with hepatocellular carcinoma and two with cutaneous melanoma. Prior anti-PD-1, anti-PD-L1 or anti-CTLA-4 therapy was permitted, and 40% of dose-escalation patients had received checkpoint inhibitors. The paper describes the monotherapy dose-escalation part (N of about 52 patients) of the phase I trial of ivuxolimab.

The trial excluded patients who had a history of autoimmune disease or who were on systemic immunosuppression. Peripheral blood for TCR sequencing was collected from all dose cohorts at baseline, on cycle 4 day 1, and on cycle 7 day 1. Samples came from an open-label, multicenter, first-in-human phase I dose-escalation trial of ivuxolimab. Adults with locally advanced or metastatic melanoma, renal cell, hepatocellular, or head and neck squamous cell carcinoma were enrolled in the trial. Before TCR sequencing, CD4+ and CD8+ T cells were separately sorted from peripheral blood. At the junction V is shortened by 0 bases and J by 5 bases, with 11 bases in between. Inclusive of the bounding cysteine and phenylalanine, the CDR3 is 15 residues long. The read is trimmed to its CDR3 DNA, 45 bases read in frame from base 1. Looking up the germline V gene yields CDR1 MNHNS and CDR2 SASEGT. About this clone: Its antigen target is currently unknown. No per-base quality is available; no much larger clone lies one base away.

To sequence the TCRbeta CDR3 region, genomic DNA was isolated from the sorted cells. The immunoSEQ Assay was used to sequence the TCRbeta CDR3 regions. TCRdb mirrors the immuneACCESS table, restricted to in-frame sequences. Some clones are absent from its copies; in checked studies, under half trace to an unresolved V gene, and the reason for the others is unknown. The table for this sample lists under 100,000 clones; nearly 90% of them were counted only once. The ten largest clones add up to just over 0.15% of the sample. On the study overall, not on this receptor specifically: Antigen specificity was not determined for the clonally expanded peripheral T cells. Partial responders in the 0.1-3.0 mg/kg groups had among the lowest normalized peripheral clonal expansion, especially among CD8+ T cells. After ivuxolimab, more expanded clones were found on average in CD8+ T cells than in CD4+ T cells. Clonal expansion of both CD4+ and CD8+ blood T cells was observed from baseline to week 6 at doses 0.1 to 3.0 mg/kg. Low levels of normalized T-cell clonal expansion were also seen in some nonresponding patients.

Sequences were derived from CD4+ or CD8+ T cells sorted from blood, sampled in a trial of the OX40 agonist ivuxolimab. The TCR sequence derives from an adult with an advanced solid tumor such as melanoma, head and neck, liver or kidney cancer. The chain joins TRBV6-1 to TRBJ2-1; the D gene lacks a confident call. This receptor carries the CDR3 CASSEALAAHNEQFF. The sequence in DNA is TGTGCCAGCAGTGAAGCGTTAGCTGCCCACAATGAGCAGTTCTTC.